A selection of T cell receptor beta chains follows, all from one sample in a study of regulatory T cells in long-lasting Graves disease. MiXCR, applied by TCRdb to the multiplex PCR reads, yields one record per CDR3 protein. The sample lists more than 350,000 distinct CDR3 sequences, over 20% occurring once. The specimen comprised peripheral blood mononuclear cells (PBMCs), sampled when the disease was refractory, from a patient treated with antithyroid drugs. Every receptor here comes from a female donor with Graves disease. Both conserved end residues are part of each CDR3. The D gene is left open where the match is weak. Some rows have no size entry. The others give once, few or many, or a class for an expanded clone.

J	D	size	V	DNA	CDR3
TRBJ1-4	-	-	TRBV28	TGTGCCAGCACCACAATAAATCGGAACAGTCTATCCGTGGGCCGGTTTTTT	CASTTINRNSLSVGRFF
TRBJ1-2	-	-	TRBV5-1	TGCGCCAGCAGCACGGAACAACCCCCCTTACCTCCGTATGGCTACACCTTC	CASSTEQPPLPPYGYTF
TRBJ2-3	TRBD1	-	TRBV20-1	TGCAGTGCCGCGGGACAGGGCGGAATGGTTACGCAGTATTTT	CSAAGQGGMVTQYF
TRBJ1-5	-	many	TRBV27	TGTGCCAGCAAGTCCCCGGAAGGCAATCAGCCCCAGCATTTT	CASKSPEGNQPQHF
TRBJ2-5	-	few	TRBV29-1	TGCAGCGTTGAATTTACAGGGCAGGGAGAGACCCAGTACTTC	CSVEFTGQGETQYF
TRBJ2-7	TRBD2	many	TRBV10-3	TGTGCCATCAGTGGGGGCGGGAGAGACGAGCAGTACTTC	CAISGGGRDEQYF
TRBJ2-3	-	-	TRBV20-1	TGCAGTGCTATGAGGGCGGATACTAGCACAGATACGCAGTATTTT	CSAMRADTSTDTQYF
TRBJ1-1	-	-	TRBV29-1	TGCAGCGTTGACAGAGGGACTGAAGCTTTCTTT	CSVDRGTEAFF
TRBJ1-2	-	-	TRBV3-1	TGTGCCAGCAGCCAAGATTTCCAGGGAAACTATGGCTACACCTTC	CASSQDFQGNYGYTF
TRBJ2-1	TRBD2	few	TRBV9	TGTGCCAGCAGCGTAGGGGGAGCAGGGACTAGGGGTATGAATGAGCAGTTCTTC	CASSVGGAGTRGMNEQFF
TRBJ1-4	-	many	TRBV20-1	TGCAGTGCTAATAGGGGCTCTAATGAAAAACTGTTTTTT	CSANRGSNEKLFF
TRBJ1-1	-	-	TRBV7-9	TGTGCCAGCAGCCCAAGGATGAACACTGGAGCTTTCTTT	CASSPRMNTGAFF
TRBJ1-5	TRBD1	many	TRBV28	TGTGCCAGCAACACACAGGGGGCACCAAATCAGCCCCAGCATTTT	CASNTQGAPNQPQHF
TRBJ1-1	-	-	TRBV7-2	TGTGCCAGCAGCTTAGGGGGTCGGGGCGCTGAAGCTTTCTTT	CASSLGGRGAEAFF
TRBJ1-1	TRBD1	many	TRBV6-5	TGTGCCAGCAGTTCGGACAGGGTGGACACTGAAGCTTTCTTT	CASSSDRVDTEAFF
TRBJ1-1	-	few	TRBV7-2	TGTGCCCACGGACGGGCGAGGACTGAAGCTTTCTTT	CAHGRARTEAFF
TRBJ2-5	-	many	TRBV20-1	TGCAGTGCTAGAGTTGACGAGCAGCTCGTGACCCAGTACTTC	CSARVDEQLVTQYF
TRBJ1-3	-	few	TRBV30	TGTGCCTGGAGTGGAAACACCATATATTTT	CAWSGNTIYF
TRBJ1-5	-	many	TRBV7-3	TGTGCCAGCAGCCGGGACAATCCCATTCTGCCCCAGCATTTT	CASSRDNPILPQHF
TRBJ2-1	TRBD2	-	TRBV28	TGTGCCAGCCCCGGGAGCCCGCCACTAGCGGGAGTCCACAATGAGCAGTTCTTC	CASPGSPPLAGVHNEQFF
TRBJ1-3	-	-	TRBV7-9	TGTGCCAGCAGCTTAAACCTGAACACCATATATTTT	CASSLNLNTIYF
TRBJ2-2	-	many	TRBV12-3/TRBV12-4	TGTGCCAGCAGTTCCCTTGGCGGCCCCGGGGAGCTGTTTTTT	CASSSLGGPGELFF
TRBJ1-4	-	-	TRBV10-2	TGCGCCAGCAGTAAGGTTGTAGGAGCCGTTGAAAAACTGTTTTTT	CASSKVVGAVEKLFF
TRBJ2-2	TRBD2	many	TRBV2	TGTGCCAGCAGTTACTCCGGGACTAGCGGGAGGGCCCACACCGGGGAGCTGTTTTTT	CASSYSGTSGRAHTGELFF
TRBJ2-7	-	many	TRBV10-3	TGTGCCATCAGTGAGTCGAGGTACTCCTACGAGCAGTACTTC	CAISESRYSYEQYF
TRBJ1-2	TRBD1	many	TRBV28	TGTGCCAGCAGTTCTGGACAGGGAGGCGTTAATGGCTACACCTTC	CASSSGQGGVNGYTF